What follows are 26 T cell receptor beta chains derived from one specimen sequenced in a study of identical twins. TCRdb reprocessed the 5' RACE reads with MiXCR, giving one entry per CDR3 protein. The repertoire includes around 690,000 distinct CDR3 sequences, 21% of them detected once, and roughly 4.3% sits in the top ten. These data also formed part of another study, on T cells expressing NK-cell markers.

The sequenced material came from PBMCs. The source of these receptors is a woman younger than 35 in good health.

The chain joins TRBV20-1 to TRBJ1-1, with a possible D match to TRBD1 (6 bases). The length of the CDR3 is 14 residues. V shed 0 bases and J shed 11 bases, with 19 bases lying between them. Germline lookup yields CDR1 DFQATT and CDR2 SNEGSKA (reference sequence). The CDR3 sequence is CSAREGTGRFMAFF. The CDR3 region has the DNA TGCAGTGCTAGAGAAGGTACAGGGCGTTTTATGGCTTTCTTT.

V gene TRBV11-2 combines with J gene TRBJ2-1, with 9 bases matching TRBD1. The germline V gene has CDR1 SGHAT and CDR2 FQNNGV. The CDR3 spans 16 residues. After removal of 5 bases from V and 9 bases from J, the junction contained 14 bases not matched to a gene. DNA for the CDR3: TGTGCCAGCAGCCCTTCTGGGACAGGGATGTTTAGTGAGCAGTTCTTC. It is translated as CASSPSGTGMFSEQFF. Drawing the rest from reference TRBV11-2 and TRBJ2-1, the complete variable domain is EAGVAQSPRYKIIEKRQSVAFWCNPISGHATLYWYQQILGQGPKLLIQFQNNGVVDDSQLPKDRFSAERLKGVDSTLKIQPAKLEDSAVYLCASSPSGTGMFSEQFFGPGTRLTVL.

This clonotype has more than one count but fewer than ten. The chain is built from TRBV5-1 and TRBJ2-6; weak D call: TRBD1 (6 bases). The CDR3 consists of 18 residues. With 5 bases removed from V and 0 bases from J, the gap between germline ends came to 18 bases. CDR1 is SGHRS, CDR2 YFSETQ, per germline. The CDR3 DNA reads TGCGCCAGCAGGACTCCGGGACACCCCTTCTCTGGGGCCAACGTCCTGACTTTC. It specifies CASRTPGHPFSGANVLTF.

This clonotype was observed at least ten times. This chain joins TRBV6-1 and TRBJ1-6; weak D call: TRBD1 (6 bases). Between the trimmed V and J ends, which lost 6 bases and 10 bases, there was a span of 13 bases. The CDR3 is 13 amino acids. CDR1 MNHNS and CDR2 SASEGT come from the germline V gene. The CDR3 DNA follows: TGTGCCAGCAGCAGGGGAGGGGAGTCACCCCTCCACTTT. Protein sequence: CASSRGGESPLHF.

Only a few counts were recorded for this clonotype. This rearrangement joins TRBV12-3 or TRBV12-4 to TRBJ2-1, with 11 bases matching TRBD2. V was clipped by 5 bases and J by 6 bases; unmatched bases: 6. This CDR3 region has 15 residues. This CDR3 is CASSLYTSGSNEQFF. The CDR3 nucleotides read TGTGCCAGCAGTCTATACACTAGCGGGAGCAATGAGCAGTTCTTC.

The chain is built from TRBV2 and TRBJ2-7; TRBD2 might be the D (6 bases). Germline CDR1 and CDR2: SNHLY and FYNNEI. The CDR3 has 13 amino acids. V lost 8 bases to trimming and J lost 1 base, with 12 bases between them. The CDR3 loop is CASRIGGSYEQYF. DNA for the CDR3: TGTGCCAGCCGTATCGGGGGTTCCTACGAGCAGTACTTC.

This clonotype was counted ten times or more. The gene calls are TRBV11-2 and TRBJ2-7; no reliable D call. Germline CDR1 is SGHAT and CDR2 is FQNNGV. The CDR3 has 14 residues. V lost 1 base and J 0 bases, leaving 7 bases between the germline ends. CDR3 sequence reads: CASSLGVGSYEQYF. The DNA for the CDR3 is TGTGCCAGCAGCTTAGGGGTGGGCTCCTACGAGCAGTACTTC.

CDR3 sequence reads: CASSGYGARNEQFF. DNA of the CDR3: TGCGCCAGCAGCGGGTACGGGGCACGCAATGAGCAGTTCTTC. The V gene is TRBV5-1, the J gene TRBJ2-1; D may match TRBD1 or TRBD2 (5 bases each). V lost 4 bases and J lost 6, with 14 bases in between. The CDR3 loop spans 14 amino acids. Germline CDR1 is SGHRS and CDR2 is YFSETQ.

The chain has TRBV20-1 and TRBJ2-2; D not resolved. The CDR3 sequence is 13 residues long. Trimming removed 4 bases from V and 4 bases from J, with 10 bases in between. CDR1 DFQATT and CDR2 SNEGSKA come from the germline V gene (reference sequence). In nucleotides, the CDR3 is TGCAGTGCTAAACCGTCGGGCACCGGGGAGCTGTTTTTT. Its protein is CSAKPSGTGELFF.

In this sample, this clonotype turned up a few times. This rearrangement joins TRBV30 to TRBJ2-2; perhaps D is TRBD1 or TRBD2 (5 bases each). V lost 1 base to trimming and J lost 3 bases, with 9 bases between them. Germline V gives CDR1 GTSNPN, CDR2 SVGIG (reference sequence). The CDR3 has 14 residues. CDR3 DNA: TGTGCCTGGAGTGCGCTGGGGGACACCGGGGAGCTGTTTTTT. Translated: CAWSALGDTGELFF.

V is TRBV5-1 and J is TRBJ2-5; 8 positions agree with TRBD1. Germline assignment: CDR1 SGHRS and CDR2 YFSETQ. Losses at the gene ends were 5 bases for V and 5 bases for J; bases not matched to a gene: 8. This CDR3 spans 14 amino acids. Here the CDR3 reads CASRPGTGYETQYF. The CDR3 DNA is TGCGCCAGCAGACCTGGGACAGGATACGAGACCCAGTACTTC.

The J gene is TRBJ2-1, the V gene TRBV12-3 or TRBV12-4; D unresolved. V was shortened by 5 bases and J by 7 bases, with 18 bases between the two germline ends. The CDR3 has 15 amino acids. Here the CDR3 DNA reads TGTGCCAGCAGTGAGACGGTAGTCTCTGGGAATGAGCAGTTCTTC. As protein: CASSETVVSGNEQFF.

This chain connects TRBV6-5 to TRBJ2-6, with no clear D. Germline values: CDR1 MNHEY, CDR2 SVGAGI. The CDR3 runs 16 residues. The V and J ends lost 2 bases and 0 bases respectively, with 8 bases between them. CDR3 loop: CASSYGVVSGANVLTF. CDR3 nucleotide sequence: TGTGCCAGCAGTTACGGCGTGGTCTCTGGGGCCAACGTCCTGACTTTC.

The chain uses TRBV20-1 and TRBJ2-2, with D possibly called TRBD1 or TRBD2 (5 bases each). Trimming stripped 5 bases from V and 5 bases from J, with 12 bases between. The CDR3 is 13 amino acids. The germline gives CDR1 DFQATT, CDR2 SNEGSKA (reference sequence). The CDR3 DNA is TGCAGTGCTTCTCGGGACGGGACCGGGGAGCTGTTTTTT. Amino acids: CSASRDGTGELFF.

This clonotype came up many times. CDR3 region: CASSLVPGGREKLFF. The CDR3 DNA follows: TGTGCCAGCAGCTTAGTCCCGGGGGGACGGGAAAAACTGTTTTTT. The chain is built from TRBV7-9 and TRBJ1-4, with D tentatively TRBD1 (5 bases). Germline CDR1 reads SEHNR; CDR2 reads FQNEAQ (reference sequence). Trimming cost V 1 base and J 8 bases, with 14 bases left between them. The CDR3 extends over 15 amino acids.

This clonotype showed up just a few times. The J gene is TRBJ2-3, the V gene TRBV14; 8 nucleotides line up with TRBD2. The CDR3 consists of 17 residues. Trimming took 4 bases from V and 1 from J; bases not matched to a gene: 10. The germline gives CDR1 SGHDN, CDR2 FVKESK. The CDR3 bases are TGTGCCAGCAGCCCTGTAAAACTAGCGGAACGCACAGATACGCAGTATTTT. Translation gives CASSPVKLAERTDTQYF.

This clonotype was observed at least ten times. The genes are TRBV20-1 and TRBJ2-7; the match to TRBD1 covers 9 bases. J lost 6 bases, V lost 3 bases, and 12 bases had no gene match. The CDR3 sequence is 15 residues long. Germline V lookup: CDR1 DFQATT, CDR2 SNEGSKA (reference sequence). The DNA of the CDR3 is TGCAGTGCTAGCCCGGGACAGGGCTTGGGGGGCGAGCAGTACTTC. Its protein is CSASPGQGLGGEQYF.

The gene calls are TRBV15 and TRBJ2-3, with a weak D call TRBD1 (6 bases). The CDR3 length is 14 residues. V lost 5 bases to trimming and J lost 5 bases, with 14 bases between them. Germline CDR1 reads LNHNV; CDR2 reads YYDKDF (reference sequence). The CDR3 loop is CATSPADSRDTQYF. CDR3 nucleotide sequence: TGTGCCACCAGCCCCGCGGACAGCCGAGATACGCAGTATTTT.

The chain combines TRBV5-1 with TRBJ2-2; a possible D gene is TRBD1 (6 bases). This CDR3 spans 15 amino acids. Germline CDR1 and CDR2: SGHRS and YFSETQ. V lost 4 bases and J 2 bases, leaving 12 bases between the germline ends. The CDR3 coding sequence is TGCGCCAGCAGCGGGGGCTCTACAAACACCGGGGAGCTGTTTTTT. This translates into CASSGGSTNTGELFF.

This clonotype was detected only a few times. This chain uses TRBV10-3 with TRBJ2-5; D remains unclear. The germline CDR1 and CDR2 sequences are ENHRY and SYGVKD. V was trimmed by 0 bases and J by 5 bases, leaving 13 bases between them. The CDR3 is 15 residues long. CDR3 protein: CAISESKTVWETQYF. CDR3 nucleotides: TGTGCCATCAGTGAGTCTAAAACAGTCTGGGAGACCCAGTACTTC.

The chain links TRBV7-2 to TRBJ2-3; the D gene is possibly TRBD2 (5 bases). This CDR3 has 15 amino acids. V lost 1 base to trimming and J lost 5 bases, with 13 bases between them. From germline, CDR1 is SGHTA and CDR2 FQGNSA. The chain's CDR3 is CASSLVTGMVDTQYF. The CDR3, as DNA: TGTGCCAGCAGCTTAGTGACGGGAATGGTAGATACGCAGTATTTT.

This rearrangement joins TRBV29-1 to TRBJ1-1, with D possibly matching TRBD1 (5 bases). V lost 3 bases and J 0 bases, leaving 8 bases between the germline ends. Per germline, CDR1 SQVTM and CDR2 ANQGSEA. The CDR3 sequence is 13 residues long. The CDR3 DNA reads TGCAGCGTTGATCGACAGATGAACACTGAAGCTTTCTTT. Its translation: CSVDRQMNTEAFF.

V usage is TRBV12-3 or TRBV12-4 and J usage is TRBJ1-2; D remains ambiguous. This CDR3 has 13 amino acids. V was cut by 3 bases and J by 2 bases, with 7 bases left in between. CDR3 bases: TGTGCCAGCAGTTTCCAGCAAAACTATGGCTACACCTTC. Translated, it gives CASSFQQNYGYTF.

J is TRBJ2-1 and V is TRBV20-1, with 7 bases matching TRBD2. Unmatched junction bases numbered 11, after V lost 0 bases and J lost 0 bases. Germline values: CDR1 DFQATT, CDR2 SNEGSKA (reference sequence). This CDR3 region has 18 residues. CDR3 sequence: CSARDRWAGDVSYNEQFF. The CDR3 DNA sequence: TGCAGTGCTAGAGATCGTTGGGCGGGAGATGTCTCCTACAATGAGCAGTTCTTC.

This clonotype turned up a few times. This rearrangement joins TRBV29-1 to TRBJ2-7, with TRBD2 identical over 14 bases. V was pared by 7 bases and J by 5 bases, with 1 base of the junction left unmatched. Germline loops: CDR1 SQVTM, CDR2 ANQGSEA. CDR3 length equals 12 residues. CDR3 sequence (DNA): TGCAGCGCGACTAGCGGGAGGGACGAGCAGTACTTC. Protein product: CSATSGRDEQYF.

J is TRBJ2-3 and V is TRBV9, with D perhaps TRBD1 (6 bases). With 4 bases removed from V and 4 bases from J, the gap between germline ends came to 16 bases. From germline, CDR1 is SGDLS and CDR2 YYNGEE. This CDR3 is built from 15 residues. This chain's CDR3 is CASSLGTWGPDTQYF. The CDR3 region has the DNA TGTGCCAGCAGCCTAGGGACCTGGGGGCCAGATACGCAGTATTTT.